The rows below give T cell receptor beta chains drawn from one sample of a study of identical twins' blood T cells. Via MiXCR, TCRdb re-called the 5' RACE reads, giving one row per CDR3 protein. The sample carries 350,000 to 400,000 distinct CDR3 sequences, about 28% recorded once. The sequencing sample was made of PBMCs. All receptors derive from a woman aged 18-55 years in good health. CDR3s include the opening cysteine and the closing phenylalanine or tryptophan. D genes are given only for firm matches. Clone sizes are given selectively: once, few, many, or a class where the clone is expanded.

D gene: -
clone size: -
J gene: TRBJ2-5
V gene: TRBV20-1
CDR3 protein: CSAPMGLEQETQYF
CDR3 DNA: TGCAGTGCTCCGATGGGGCTAGAACAAGAGACCCAGTACTTC

D gene: -
clone size: -
J gene: TRBJ1-3
V gene: TRBV7-9
CDR3 protein: CASSLQGVYTIYF
CDR3 DNA: TGTGCCAGCAGCTTACAGGGAGTTTACACCATATATTTT

D gene: TRBD2
clone size: -
J gene: TRBJ2-7
V gene: TRBV7-9
CDR3 protein: CASSLAGRGASYEQYF
CDR3 DNA: TGTGCCAGCAGCTTAGCGGGGAGGGGCGCCTCCTACGAGCAGTACTTC

D gene: -
clone size: -
J gene: TRBJ1-1
V gene: TRBV27
CDR3 protein: CASSPLRGEAFF
CDR3 DNA: TGTGCCAGCAGTCCCCTCCGGGGTGAAGCTTTCTTT

D gene: -
clone size: -
J gene: TRBJ1-2
V gene: TRBV7-2
CDR3 protein: CASSLSWDGYTF
CDR3 DNA: TGTGCCAGCAGCTTATCATGGGATGGCTACACCTTC

D gene: TRBD2
clone size: few
J gene: TRBJ2-1
V gene: TRBV20-1
CDR3 protein: CSANREGLNEQFF
CDR3 DNA: TGCAGTGCAAACCGGGAGGGCCTAAATGAGCAGTTCTTC

D gene: -
clone size: -
J gene: TRBJ1-1
V gene: TRBV19
CDR3 protein: CASSIATGGIGAFF
CDR3 DNA: TGTGCCAGTAGTATCGCGACGGGGGGCATAGGAGCTTTCTTT

D gene: -
clone size: few
J gene: TRBJ1-4
V gene: TRBV5-1
CDR3 protein: CASARMSQEGKLFF
CDR3 DNA: TGCGCCAGCGCCCGGATGAGTCAAGAGGGAAAACTGTTTTTT

D gene: -
clone size: -
J gene: TRBJ2-3
V gene: TRBV3-1
CDR3 protein: CASSPFGQLTDTQYF
CDR3 DNA: TGTGCCAGCAGCCCTTTCGGACAGCTCACAGATACGCAGTATTTT

D gene: TRBD1
clone size: many
J gene: TRBJ1-1
V gene: TRBV5-1
CDR3 protein: CASRLGQGTVNTEAFF
CDR3 DNA: TGCGCCAGCAGACTGGGACAGGGGACCGTGAACACTGAAGCTTTCTTT

D gene: TRBD1
clone size: many
J gene: TRBJ1-2
V gene: TRBV20-1
CDR3 protein: CSASRNRGNYGYTF
CDR3 DNA: TGCAGTGCTAGTCGTAACAGGGGGAACTATGGCTACACCTTC

D gene: TRBD2
clone size: -
J gene: TRBJ2-7
V gene: TRBV20-1
CDR3 protein: CSATSGSLAEQYF
CDR3 DNA: TGCAGTGCTACTAGCGGGAGTCTCGCCGAGCAGTACTTC

D gene: -
clone size: many
J gene: TRBJ1-1
V gene: TRBV23-1
CDR3 protein: CASSQSLHSAFF
CDR3 DNA: TGCGCCAGCAGTCAATCATTGCACTCAGCTTTCTTT

D gene: -
clone size: -
J gene: TRBJ2-3
V gene: TRBV3-1
CDR3 protein: CASSQAPPPDTQYF
CDR3 DNA: TGTGCCAGCAGCCAAGCACCACCACCGGATACGCAGTATTTT

D gene: -
clone size: -
J gene: TRBJ1-6
V gene: TRBV2
CDR3 protein: CASSEARGISYNSPLHF
CDR3 DNA: TGTGCCAGCAGTGAAGCGCGGGGAATCTCCTATAATTCACCCCTCCACTTT

D gene: TRBD1
clone size: few
J gene: TRBJ1-1
V gene: TRBV6-2/TRBV6-3
CDR3 protein: CASSYDRGAFF
CDR3 DNA: TGTGCCAGCAGTTACGACAGGGGGGCTTTCTTT

D gene: -
clone size: -
J gene: TRBJ1-1
V gene: TRBV20-1
CDR3 protein: CSASGVVGTEAFF
CDR3 DNA: TGCAGTGCTAGCGGGGTGGTAGGGACTGAAGCTTTCTTT

D gene: -
clone size: -
J gene: TRBJ2-3
V gene: TRBV18
CDR3 protein: CASASGTRELNTQYF
CDR3 DNA: TGTGCCAGCGCCTCCGGGACACGGGAGTTAAATACGCAGTATTTT

D gene: -
clone size: -
J gene: TRBJ1-2
V gene: TRBV12-3/TRBV12-4
CDR3 protein: CASSSVSHYGYTF
CDR3 DNA: TGTGCCAGCAGTTCTGTGTCACACTATGGCTACACCTTC

D gene: TRBD1
clone size: -
J gene: TRBJ1-5
V gene: TRBV6-2/TRBV6-3
CDR3 protein: CASTKGTGGQPQHF
CDR3 DNA: TGTGCCAGCACCAAGGGTACAGGGGGTCAGCCCCAGCATTTT

D gene: -
clone size: many
J gene: TRBJ1-5
V gene: TRBV5-1
CDR3 protein: CASSSEPNQPQHF
CDR3 DNA: TGCGCCAGCAGCTCTGAGCCAAATCAGCCCCAGCATTTT

D gene: TRBD1
clone size: -
J gene: TRBJ1-2
V gene: TRBV25-1
CDR3 protein: CASSPWDRVGGYTF
CDR3 DNA: TGTGCCAGCAGTCCCTGGGACAGAGTTGGTGGCTACACCTTC

D gene: -
clone size: many
J gene: TRBJ2-7
V gene: TRBV29-1
CDR3 protein: CSVARTVTSYEQYF
CDR3 DNA: TGCAGCGTTGCGAGGACAGTTACCTCCTACGAGCAGTACTTC

D gene: -
clone size: few
J gene: TRBJ1-1
V gene: TRBV4-3
CDR3 protein: CASSVHRETTEAFF
CDR3 DNA: TGCGCCAGCAGCGTTCACAGGGAGACCACTGAAGCTTTCTTT

D gene: -
clone size: once
J gene: TRBJ2-7
V gene: TRBV20-1
CDR3 protein: CSAINRERLSYEQYF
CDR3 DNA: TGCAGTGCTATAAACAGGGAACGACTCTCCTACGAGCAGTACTTC

D gene: TRBD1
clone size: -
J gene: TRBJ1-1
V gene: TRBV18
CDR3 protein: CASSPPGGVGNSDTEAFF
CDR3 DNA: TGTGCCAGCTCACCCCCAGGGGGCGTTGGAAATTCGGACACTGAAGCTTTCTTT

D gene: -
clone size: few
J gene: TRBJ2-6
V gene: TRBV10-3
CDR3 protein: CAITPTQDRQGFNVLTF
CDR3 DNA: TGTGCCATCACCCCAACCCAGGACCGGCAGGGCTTCAACGTCCTGACTTTC

D gene: -
clone size: few
J gene: TRBJ1-6
V gene: TRBV11-3
CDR3 protein: CASSLAGENSPLHF
CDR3 DNA: TGTGCCAGCAGCTTAGCAGGGGAAAATTCACCCCTCCACTTT